These T cell receptor beta chains were read from a single sample in a study of blood T cells in healthy people across ages. TCRdb reanalysed the 5' RACE reads using MiXCR and keeps one entry per CDR3 protein. The sample shows fewer than 1.5 million distinct CDR3 sequences, 42% of them seen only once. Sample: blood. The receptors were sampled from a woman between 18 and 29 years old in good health. The conserved cysteine and the conserved F or W are not part of the CDR3 here.

V: TRBV5-1; J: TRBJ1-2; CDR3: ASSVADTPLAGYT
V: TRBV28; J: TRBJ2-7; CDR3: ASSPGLDVTYEQY
V: TRBV12-3/TRBV12-4; J: TRBJ1-2; CDR3: ASSLAAVEGYT
V: TRBV28; J: TRBJ1-4; CDR3: ASLPSFANEKLF
V: TRBV19; J: -; CDR3: ASSAGLVVYEQY
V: TRBV20-1; J: TRBJ2-2; CDR3: SAGTGGGELF
V: TRBV29-1; J: TRBJ2-5; CDR3: SVANDEQY
V: TRBV5-1; J: TRBJ1-2; CDR3: ASSSTGTTSLGGYGYT
V: TRBV29-1; J: TRBJ1-2; CDR3: SVDDRVNYGYT
V: TRBV20-1; J: TRBJ1-1; CDR3: SAYRGHTEAF
V: TRBV3-1; J: TRBJ2-2; CDR3: ASRQGTGELF
V: TRBV30; J: TRBJ2-1; CDR3: AWSVARRGEQF
V: TRBV6-5; J: TRBJ2-5; CDR3: ASSYSGGSETQY
V: TRBV29-1; J: TRBJ2-1; CDR3: SGSLLGSYNEQF
V: TRBV7-8; J: -; CDR3: ASSRGQGVGYEQY
V: TRBV12-3/TRBV12-4; J: TRBJ1-1; CDR3: ASSPGTPAF
V: TRBV4-2; J: TRBJ2-3; CDR3: ASSQAVQGDTQY
V: TRBV5-1; J: TRBJ1-2; CDR3: ASSSPGQSNYGYT
V: TRBV7-9; J: TRBJ2-3; CDR3: ASSLSALDTQY
V: TRBV7-2; J: TRBJ2-2; CDR3: ASAYAGTMNTGELF
V: TRBV4-1; J: TRBJ2-1; CDR3: ASSYSSQGGAYNEQF
V: TRBV24-1; J: TRBJ1-5; CDR3: ATSRGDQPQH
V: TRBV6-1; J: TRBJ2-7; CDR3: ASRGGVDFSATYEQY
V: TRBV19; J: TRBJ1-1; CDR3: ASSMRGEVTEAF
V: TRBV9; J: -; CDR3: ASSVAATSSYNEQY
V: TRBV9; J: TRBJ2-5; CDR3: ASSGLFRGETQY
V: TRBV12-3/TRBV12-4; J: -; CDR3: ASSLTLGGAYEQY
V: TRBV12-3/TRBV12-4; J: TRBJ2-7; CDR3: ASSLGIYGTYEQY
V: TRBV18; J: TRBJ2-1; CDR3: ASSLYTGTSVNEQF
V: TRBV20-1; J: TRBJ1-1; CDR3: SATQGTGNTEAF
V: TRBV18; J: TRBJ1-4; CDR3: ASSPPPWQGADEKLF
V: TRBV6-5; J: TRBJ1-2; CDR3: ASMTGYYGYT
V: TRBV18; J: -; CDR3: ASSPTGQDYEQY
V: TRBV5-1; J: TRBJ2-5; CDR3: ASSLPSGTSGWDEQY
V: TRBV27; J: TRBJ2-5; CDR3: ASRPQQETQY
V: TRBV12-3/TRBV12-4; J: TRBJ2-1; CDR3: ASNQQGSEQF